A single TCR beta chain is shown here with its context. The data were taken from a study of blood T cell repertoires in COVID-19. Turning to the study itself: Sample material is recorded as cDNA or gDNA derived from T cells, B-cell-depleted T cells, or PBMCs.

The CDR3 is 14 residues long. Germline V gene lookup returns CDR1 SGDLS and CDR2 YYNGEE. The V and J ends lost 0 bases and 8 bases, in that order; junction bases with no gene match: 7. The authors' processing: From reference gene primer amplification, estimates of nucleated cell counts were derived. The protocol was immunoSEQ multiplex PCR, while the TCRdb copy is restricted to in-frame clones and leaves out a portion. Clone size and V and J calls were adopted from that table, with D and trimming inferred from the DNA. The sample has about 170,000 clones, approximately 90% seen once. The gene calls are TRBV9 and TRBJ1-2; 7 nucleotides agree with TRBD1. The sequence was obtained from a man between 18 and 29 years old with active or convalescent COVID-19. The sequencing sample was made of peripheral blood. The DNA for the CDR3 is TGTGCCAGCAGCGTAGGCCAGGGGGTTTCCGGCTACACCTTC. It is translated as CASSVGQGVSGYTF.